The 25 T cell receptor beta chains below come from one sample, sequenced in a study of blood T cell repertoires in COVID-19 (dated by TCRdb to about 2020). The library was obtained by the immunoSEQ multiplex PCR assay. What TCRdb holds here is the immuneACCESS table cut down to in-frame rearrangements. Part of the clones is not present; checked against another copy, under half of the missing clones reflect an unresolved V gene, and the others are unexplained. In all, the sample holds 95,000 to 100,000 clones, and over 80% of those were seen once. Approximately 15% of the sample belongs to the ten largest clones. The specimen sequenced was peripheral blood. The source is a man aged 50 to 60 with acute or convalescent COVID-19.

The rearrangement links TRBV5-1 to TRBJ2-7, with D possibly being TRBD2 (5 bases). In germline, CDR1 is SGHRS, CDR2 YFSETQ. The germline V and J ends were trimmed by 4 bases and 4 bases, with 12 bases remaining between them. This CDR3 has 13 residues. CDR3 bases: TGCGCCAGCAGCCCACTCCGGGGATACGAGCAGTACTTC. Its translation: CASSPLRGYEQYF.

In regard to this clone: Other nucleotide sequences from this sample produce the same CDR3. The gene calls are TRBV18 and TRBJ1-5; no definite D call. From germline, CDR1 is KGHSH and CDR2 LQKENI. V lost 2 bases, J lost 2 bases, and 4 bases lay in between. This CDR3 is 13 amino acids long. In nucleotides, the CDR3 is TGTGCCAGCTCACCATCCGGCAATCAGCCCCAGCATTTT. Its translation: CASSPSGNQPQHF. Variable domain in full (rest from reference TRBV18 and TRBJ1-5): NAGVMQNPRHLVRRRGQEARLRCSPMKGHSHVYWYRQLPEEGLKFMVYLQKENIIDESGMPKERFSAEFPKEGPSILRIQQVVRGDSAAYFCASSPSGNQPQHFGDGTRLSIL.

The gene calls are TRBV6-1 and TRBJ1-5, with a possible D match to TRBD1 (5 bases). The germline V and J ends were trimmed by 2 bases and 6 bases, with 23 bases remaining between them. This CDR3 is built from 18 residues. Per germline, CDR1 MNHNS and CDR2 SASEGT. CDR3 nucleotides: TGTGCCAGCAGTGAATTCCCGACGGGCAGGGCCGATCCTCAGCCCCAGCATTTT. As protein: CASSEFPTGRADPQPQHF.

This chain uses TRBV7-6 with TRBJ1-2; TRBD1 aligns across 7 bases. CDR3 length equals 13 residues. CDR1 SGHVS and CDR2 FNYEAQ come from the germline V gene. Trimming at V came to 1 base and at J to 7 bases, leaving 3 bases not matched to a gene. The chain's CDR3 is CASSLGRGVGYTF. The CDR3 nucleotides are TGTGCCAGCAGCTTAGGCAGGGGGGTTGGCTACACCTTC.

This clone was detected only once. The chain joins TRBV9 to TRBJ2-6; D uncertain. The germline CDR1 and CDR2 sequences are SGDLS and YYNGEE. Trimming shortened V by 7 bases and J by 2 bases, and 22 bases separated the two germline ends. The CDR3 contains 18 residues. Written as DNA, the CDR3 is TGTGCCAGCCCCTCCCCGCAGGAACGCATACCTGGGGCCAACGTCCTGACTTTC. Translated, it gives CASPSPQERIPGANVLTF.

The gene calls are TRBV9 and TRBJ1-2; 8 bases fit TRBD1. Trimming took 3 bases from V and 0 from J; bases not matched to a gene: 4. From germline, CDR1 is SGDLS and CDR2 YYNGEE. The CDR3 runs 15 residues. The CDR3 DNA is TGTGCCAGCAGCGACGACAGGGGCGCTAACTATGGCTACACCTTC. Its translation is CASSDDRGANYGYTF.

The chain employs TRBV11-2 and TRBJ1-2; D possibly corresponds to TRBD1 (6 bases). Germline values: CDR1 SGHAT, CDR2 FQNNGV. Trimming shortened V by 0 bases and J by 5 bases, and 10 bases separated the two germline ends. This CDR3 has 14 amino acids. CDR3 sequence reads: CASSLDRGPYGYTF. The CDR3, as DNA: TGTGCCAGCAGCTTAGACAGGGGCCCTTATGGCTACACCTTC. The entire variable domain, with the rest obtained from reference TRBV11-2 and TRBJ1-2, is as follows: EAGVAQSPRYKIIEKRQSVAFWCNPISGHATLYWYQQILGQGPKLLIQFQNNGVVDDSQLPKDRFSAERLKGVDSTLKIQPAKLEDSAVYLCASSLDRGPYGYTFGSGTRLTVV.

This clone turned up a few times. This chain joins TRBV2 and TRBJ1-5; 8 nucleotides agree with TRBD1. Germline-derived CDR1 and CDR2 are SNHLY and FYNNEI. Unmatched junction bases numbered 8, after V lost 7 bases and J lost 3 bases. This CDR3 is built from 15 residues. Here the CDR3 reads CASMIGQGYNQPQHF. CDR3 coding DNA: TGTGCCAGCATGATTGGACAGGGCTACAATCAGCCCCAGCATTTT.

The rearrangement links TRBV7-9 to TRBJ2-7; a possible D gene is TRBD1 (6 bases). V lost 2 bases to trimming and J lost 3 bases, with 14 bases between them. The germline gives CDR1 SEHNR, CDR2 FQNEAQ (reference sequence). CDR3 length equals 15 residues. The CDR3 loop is CASSLLSGTLYEQYF. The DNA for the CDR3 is TGTGCCAGCAGCTTACTGTCCGGGACACTCTACGAGCAGTACTTC.

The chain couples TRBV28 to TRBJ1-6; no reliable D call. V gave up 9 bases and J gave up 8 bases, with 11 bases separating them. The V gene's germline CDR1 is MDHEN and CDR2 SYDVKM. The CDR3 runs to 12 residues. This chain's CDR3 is CASRSAYSPLHF. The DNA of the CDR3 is TGTGCCAGTAGATCTGCCTATTCACCCCTCCACTTT.

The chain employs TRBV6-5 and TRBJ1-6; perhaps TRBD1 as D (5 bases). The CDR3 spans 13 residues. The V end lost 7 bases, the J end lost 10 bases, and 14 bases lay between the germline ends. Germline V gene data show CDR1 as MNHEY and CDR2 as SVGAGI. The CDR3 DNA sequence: TGTGCCAGCAATAAGGCAGGGTGGTCACCCCTCCACTTT. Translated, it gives CASNKAGWSPLHF.

The CDR3, as DNA: TGTGCCAGTAGTGACGGGAGGTCGTCCGGACGGGGAAAACTGTTTTTT. It specifies CASSDGRSSGRGKLFF. The chain couples TRBV19 to TRBJ1-4; no clear D. Germline V lookup: CDR1 LNHDA, CDR2 SQIVND (reference sequence). Trimming shortened V by 5 bases and J by 10 bases, and 23 bases separated the two germline ends. The CDR3 spans 16 residues.

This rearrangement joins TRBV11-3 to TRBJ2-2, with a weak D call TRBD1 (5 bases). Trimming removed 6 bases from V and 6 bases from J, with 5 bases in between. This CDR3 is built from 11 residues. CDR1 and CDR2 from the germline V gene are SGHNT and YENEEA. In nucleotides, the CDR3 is TGTGCCAGCAGGGGGCCCGGGGAGCTGTTTTTT. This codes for CASRGPGELFF.

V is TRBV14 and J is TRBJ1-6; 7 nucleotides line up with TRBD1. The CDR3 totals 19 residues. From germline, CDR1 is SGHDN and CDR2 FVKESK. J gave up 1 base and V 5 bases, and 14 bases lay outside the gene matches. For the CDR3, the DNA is TGTGCCAGCAGCACACGACAGGGCTCCGAGGATTCCTATAATTCACCCCTCCACTTT. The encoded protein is CASSTRQGSEDSYNSPLHF. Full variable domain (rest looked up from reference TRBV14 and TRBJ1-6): EAGVTQFPSHSVIEKGQTVTLRCDPISGHDNLYWYRRVMGKEIKFLLHFVKESKQDESGMPNNRFLAERTGGTYSTLKVQPAELEDSGVYFCASSTRQGSEDSYNSPLHFGNGTRLTVT.

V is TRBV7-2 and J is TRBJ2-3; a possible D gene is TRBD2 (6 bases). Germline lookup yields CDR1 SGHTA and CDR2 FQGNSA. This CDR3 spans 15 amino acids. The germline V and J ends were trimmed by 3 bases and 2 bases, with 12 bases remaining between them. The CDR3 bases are TGTGCCAGCAGCTTGATTAGCGGAGACACAGATACGCAGTATTTT. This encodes CASSLISGDTDTQYF.

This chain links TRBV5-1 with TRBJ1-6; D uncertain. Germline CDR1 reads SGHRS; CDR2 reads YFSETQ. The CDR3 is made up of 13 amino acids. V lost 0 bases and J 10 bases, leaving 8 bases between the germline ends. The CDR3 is CASSLAGSSPLHF. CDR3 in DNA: TGCGCCAGCAGCTTGGCCGGGTCGTCACCCCTCCACTTT.

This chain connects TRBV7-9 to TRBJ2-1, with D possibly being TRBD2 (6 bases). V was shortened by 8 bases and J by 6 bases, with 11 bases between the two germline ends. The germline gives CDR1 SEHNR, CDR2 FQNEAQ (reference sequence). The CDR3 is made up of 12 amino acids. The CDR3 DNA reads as TGTGCCAGCGGACTAAGTACCAATGAGCAGTTCTTC. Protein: CASGLSTNEQFF.

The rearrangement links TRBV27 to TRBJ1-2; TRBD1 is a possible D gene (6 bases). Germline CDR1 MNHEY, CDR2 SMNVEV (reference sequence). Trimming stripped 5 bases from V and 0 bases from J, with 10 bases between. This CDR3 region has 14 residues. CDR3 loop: CASSPRTANYGYTF. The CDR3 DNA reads TGTGCCAGCAGTCCACGGACAGCTAACTATGGCTACACCTTC.

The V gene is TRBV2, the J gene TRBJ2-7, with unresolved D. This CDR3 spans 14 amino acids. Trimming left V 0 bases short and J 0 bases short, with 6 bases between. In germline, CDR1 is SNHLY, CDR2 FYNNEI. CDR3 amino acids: CASSEARSSYEQYF. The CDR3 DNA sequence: TGTGCCAGCAGTGAAGCTCGGAGCTCCTACGAGCAGTACTTC.

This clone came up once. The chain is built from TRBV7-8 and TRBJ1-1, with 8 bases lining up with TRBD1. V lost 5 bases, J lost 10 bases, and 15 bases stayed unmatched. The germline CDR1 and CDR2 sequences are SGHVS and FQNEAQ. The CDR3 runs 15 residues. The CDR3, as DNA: TGTGCCAGCAGCCCGGGGGTGTCAGGGGGCGGAGGAGCTTTCTTT. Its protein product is CASSPGVSGGGGAFF.

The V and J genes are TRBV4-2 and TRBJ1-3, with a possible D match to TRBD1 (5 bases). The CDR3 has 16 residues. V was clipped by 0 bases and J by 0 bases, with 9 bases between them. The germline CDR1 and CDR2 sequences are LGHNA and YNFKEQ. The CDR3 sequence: CASSQETGGSGNTIYF. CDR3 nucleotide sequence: TGTGCCAGCAGCCAAGAAACAGGCGGCTCTGGAAACACCATATATTTT.

The CDR3 sequence: CASSLAVETEAFF. The CDR3 bases are TGCGCCAGCAGCTTGGCGGTGGAGACTGAAGCTTTCTTT. This chain connects TRBV5-1 to TRBJ1-1; the D is unclear. Trimming cost V 0 bases and J 5 bases, with 8 bases left between them. Germline V gene lookup returns CDR1 SGHRS and CDR2 YFSETQ. The CDR3 sequence is 13 residues long.

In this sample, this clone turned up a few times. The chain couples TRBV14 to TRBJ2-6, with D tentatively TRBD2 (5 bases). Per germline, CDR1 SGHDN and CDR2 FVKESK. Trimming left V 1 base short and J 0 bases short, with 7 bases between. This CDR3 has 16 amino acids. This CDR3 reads CASSQGGYSGANVLTF. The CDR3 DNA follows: TGTGCCAGCAGCCAAGGAGGGTACTCTGGGGCCAACGTCCTGACTTTC.

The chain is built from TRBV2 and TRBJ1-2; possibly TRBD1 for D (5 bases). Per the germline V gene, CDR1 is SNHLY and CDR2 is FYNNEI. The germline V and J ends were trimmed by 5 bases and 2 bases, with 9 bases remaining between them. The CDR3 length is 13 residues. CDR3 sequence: CASSRQLNYGYTF. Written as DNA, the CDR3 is TGTGCCAGCAGTCGACAGCTAAACTATGGCTACACCTTC.

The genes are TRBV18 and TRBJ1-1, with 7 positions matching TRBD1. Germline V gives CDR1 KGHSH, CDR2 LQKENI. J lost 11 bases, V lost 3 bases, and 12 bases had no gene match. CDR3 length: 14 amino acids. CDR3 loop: CASSPREGAVRAFF. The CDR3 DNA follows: TGTGCCAGCTCACCGCGGGAGGGGGCAGTCCGGGCTTTCTTT.